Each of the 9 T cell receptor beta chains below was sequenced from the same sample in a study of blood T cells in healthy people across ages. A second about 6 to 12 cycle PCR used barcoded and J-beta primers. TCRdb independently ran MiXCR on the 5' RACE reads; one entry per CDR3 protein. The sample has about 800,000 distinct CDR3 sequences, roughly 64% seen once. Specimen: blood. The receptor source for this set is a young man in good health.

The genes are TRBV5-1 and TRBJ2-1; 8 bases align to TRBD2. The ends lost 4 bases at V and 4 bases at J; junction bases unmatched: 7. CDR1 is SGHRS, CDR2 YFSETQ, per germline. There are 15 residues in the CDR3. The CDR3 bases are TGCGCCAGCAGCCCGGGAGGGCTAGCTTACAATGAGCAGTTCTTC. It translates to CASSPGGLAYNEQFF.

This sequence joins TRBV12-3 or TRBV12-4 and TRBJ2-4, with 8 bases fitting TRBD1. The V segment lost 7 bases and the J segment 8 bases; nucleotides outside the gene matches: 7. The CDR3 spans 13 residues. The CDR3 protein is CASILTGGHIQYF. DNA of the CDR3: TGTGCCAGCATACTAACAGGGGGACACATTCAGTACTTC.

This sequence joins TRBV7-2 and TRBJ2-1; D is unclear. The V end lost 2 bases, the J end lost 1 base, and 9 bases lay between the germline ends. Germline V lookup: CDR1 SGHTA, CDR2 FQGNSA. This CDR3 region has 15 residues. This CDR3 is CASSLKADSYNEQFF. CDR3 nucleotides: TGTGCCAGCAGCTTAAAGGCGGATTCCTACAATGAGCAGTTCTTC. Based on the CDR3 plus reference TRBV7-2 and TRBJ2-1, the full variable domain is GAGVSQSPSNKVTEKGKDVELRCDPISGHTALYWYRQSLGQGLEFLIYFQGNSAPDKSGLPSDRFSAERTGGSVSTLTIQRTQQEDSAVYLCASSLKADSYNEQFFGPGTRLTVL.

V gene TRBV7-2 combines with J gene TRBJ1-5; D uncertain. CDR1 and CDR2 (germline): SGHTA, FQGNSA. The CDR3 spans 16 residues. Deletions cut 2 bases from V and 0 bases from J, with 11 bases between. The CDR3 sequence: CASSLQHGYSNQPQHF. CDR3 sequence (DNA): TGTGCCAGCAGCTTACAGCACGGTTATAGCAATCAGCCCCAGCATTTT. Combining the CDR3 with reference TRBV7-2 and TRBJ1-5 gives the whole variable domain GAGVSQSPSNKVTEKGKDVELRCDPISGHTALYWYRQSLGQGLEFLIYFQGNSAPDKSGLPSDRFSAERTGGSVSTLTIQRTQQEDSAVYLCASSLQHGYSNQPQHFGDGTRLSIL.

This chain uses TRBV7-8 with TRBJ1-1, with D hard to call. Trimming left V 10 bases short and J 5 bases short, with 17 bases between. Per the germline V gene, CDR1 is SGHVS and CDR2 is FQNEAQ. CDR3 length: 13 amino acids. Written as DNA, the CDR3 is TGTGCCACATTCGAGGTATCGCGTACTGAAGCTTTCTTT. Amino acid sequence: CATFEVSRTEAFF.

The CDR3 loop is CASSSSDSPPVWYEQYF. The CDR3 DNA follows: TGTGCCAGCAGTTCCTCGGACTCGCCGCCAGTTTGGTACGAGCAGTACTTC. V is TRBV28 and J is TRBJ2-7; possible D gene TRBD2, 5 bases. CDR1 and CDR2 from the germline V gene are MDHEN and SYDVKM. This CDR3 is built from 17 residues. Trimming stripped 4 bases from V and 4 bases from J, with 23 bases between.

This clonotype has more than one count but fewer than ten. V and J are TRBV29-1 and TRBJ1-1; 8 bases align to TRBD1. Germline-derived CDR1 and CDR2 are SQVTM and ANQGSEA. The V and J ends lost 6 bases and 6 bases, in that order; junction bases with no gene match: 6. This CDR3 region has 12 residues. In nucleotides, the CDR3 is TGCAGCGTGTGGGACAGGAGGGCTGAAGCTTTCTTT. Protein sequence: CSVWDRRAEAFF.

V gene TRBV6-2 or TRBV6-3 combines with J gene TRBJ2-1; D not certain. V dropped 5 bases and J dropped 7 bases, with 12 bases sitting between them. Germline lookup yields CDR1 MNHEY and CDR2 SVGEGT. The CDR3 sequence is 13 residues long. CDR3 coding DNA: TGTGCCAGCAGTCCCCAAGAGATAAATGAGCAGTTCTTC. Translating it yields CASSPQEINEQFF.

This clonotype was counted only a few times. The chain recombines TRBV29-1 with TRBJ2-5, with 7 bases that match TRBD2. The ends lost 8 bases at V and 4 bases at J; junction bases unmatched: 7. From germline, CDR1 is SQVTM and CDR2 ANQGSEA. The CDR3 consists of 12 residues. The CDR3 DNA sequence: TGCAGCTTCCGGGGCGGGGGAGAGACCCAGTACTTC. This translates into CSFRGGGETQYF.